The TCR beta chain under discussion was sequenced for a study of blood T cell repertoires in COVID-19. Study at large: The cDNA or gDNA used as material had been derived from T cells, B-cell-depleted T cells, or PBMCs.

In the study's own analysis: Amplification with reference gene primers provided the estimates of nucleated cell counts. Method: immunoSEQ multiplex PCR; TCRdb's copy keeps in-frame clones and lacks some. V, J and clone size are those of that table, while D and trimming were read from the DNA. The sample lists hundreds of thousands of clones, about nine tenths occurring once. The CDR3 is 12 amino acids. Trimming left V 8 bases short and J 2 bases short, with 9 bases between. Seattle patient enrollment occurred during active infection, with longitudinal follow-up thereafter. This chain links TRBV12-3 or TRBV12-4 with TRBJ1-2; D perhaps matches TRBD1 (6 bases). Sequenced: peripheral blood. The receptor's source is a woman aged 45-60 years with COVID-19, enrolled during active disease. CDR3 nucleotide sequence: TGTGCCAGCTCAGGGACAAACTATGGCTACACCTTC. Residues: CASSGTNYGYTF.